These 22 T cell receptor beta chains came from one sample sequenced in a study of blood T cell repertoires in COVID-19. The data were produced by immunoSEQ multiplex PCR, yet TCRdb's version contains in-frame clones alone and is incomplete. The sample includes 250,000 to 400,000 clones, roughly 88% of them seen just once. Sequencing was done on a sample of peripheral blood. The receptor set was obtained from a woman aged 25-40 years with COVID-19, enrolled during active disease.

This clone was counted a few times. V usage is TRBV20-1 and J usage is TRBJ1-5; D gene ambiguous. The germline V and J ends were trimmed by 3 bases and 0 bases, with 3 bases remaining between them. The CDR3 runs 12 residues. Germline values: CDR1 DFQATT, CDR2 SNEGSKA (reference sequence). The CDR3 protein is CSASYSNQPQHF. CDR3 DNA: TGCAGTGCTAGTTATAGCAATCAGCCCCAGCATTTT.

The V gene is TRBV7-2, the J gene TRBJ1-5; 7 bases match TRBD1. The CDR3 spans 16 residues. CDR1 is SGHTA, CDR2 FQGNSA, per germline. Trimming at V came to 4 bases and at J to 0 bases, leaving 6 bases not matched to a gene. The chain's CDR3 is CASSSLDRASNQPQHF. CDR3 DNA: TGTGCCAGCAGCTCCTTAGACAGGGCTAGCAATCAGCCCCAGCATTTT.

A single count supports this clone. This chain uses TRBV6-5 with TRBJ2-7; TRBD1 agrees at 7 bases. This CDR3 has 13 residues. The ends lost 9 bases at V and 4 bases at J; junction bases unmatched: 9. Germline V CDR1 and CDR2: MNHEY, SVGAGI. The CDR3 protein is CASCRDRGYEQYF. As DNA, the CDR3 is TGTGCCAGTTGCCGGGACAGAGGATACGAGCAGTACTTC.

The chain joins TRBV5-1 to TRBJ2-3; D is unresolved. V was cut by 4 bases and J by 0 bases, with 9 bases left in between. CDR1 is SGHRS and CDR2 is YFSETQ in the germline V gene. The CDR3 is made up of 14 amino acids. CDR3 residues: CASSGTTSTDTQYF. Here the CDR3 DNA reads TGCGCCAGCAGCGGAACTACTAGCACAGATACGCAGTATTTT.

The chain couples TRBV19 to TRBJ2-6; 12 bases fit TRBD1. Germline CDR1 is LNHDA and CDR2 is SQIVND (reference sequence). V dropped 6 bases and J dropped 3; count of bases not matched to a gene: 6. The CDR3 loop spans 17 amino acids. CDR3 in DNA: TGTGCCAGTAGAGGGACAGGGGGCGTTCGTGGGGCCAACGTCCTGACTTTC. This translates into CASRGTGGVRGANVLTF.

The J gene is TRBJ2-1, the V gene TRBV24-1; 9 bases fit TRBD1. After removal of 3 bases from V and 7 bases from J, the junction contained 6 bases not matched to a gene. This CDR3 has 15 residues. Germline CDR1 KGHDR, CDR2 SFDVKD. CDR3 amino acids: CATSDNDRGWNEQFF. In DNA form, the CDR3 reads TGTGCCACCAGTGATAATGACAGGGGGTGGAATGAGCAGTTCTTC.

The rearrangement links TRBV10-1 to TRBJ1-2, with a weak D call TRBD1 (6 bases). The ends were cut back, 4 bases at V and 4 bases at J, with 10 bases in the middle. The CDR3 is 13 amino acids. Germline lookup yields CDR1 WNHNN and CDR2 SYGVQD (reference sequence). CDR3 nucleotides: TGCGCCAGCAGTGCCCAGGGGACCTATGGCTACACCTTC. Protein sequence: CASSAQGTYGYTF.

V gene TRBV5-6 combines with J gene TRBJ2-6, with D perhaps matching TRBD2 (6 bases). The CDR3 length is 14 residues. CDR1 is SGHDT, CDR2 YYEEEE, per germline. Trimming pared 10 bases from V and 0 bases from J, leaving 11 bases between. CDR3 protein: CASGRTSGANVLTF. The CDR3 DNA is TGTGCCTCGGGGAGGACCTCTGGGGCCAACGTCCTGACTTTC.

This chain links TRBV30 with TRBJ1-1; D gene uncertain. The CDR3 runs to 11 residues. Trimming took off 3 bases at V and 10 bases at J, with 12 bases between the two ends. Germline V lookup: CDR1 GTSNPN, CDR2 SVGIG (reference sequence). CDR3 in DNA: TGTGCCTGGAGCACCCCGGGATTAGCTTTCTTT. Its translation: CAWSTPGLAFF.

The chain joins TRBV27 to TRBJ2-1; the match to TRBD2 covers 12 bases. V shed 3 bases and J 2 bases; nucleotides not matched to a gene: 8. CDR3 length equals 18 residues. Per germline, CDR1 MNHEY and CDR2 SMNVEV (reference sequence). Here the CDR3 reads CASSFGLAGGPTYNEQFF. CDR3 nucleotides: TGTGCCAGCAGTTTTGGGCTAGCGGGAGGGCCGACCTACAATGAGCAGTTCTTC.

CDR3 protein: CASTGTVQETQYF. For the CDR3, the DNA is TGTGCCAGCACCGGGACAGTCCAAGAGACCCAGTACTTC. V is TRBV12-3 or TRBV12-4 and J is TRBJ2-5, with 7 bases matching TRBD1. Unmatched junction bases numbered 3, after V lost 7 bases and J lost 1 base. The CDR3 is made up of 13 amino acids.

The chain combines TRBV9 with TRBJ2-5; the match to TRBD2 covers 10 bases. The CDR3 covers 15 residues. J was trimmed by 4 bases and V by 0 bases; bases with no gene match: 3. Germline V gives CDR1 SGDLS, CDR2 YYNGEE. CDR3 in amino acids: CASSVGSGRGETQYF. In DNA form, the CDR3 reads TGTGCCAGCAGCGTAGGGAGCGGGAGGGGAGAGACCCAGTACTTC.

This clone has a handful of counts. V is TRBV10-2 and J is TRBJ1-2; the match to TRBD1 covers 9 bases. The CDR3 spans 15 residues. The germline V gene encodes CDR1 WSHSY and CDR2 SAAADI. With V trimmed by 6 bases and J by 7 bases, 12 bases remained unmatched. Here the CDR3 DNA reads TGCGCCAGCAGGGAAGTTACAGGGGGCGCCGCTGGCTACACCTTC. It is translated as CASREVTGGAAGYTF.

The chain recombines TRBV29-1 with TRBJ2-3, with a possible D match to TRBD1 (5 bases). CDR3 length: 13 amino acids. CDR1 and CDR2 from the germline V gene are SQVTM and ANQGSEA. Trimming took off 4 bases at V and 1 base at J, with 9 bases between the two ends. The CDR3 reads CSVGQGRTDTQYF. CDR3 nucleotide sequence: TGCAGCGTTGGCCAGGGCCGCACAGATACGCAGTATTTT.

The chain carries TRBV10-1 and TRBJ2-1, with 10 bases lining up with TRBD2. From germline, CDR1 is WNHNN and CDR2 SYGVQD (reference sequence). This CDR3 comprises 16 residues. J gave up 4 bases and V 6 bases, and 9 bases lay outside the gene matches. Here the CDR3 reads CASSKSRTSGYNEQFF. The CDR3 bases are TGCGCCAGCAGCAAATCCCGGACTAGCGGTTACAATGAGCAGTTCTTC.

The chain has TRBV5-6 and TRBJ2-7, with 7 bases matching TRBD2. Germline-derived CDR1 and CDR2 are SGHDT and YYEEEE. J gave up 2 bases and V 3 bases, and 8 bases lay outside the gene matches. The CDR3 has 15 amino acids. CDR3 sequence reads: CASSWSGKGAYEQYF. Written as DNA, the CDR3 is TGTGCCAGCAGCTGGAGCGGGAAGGGTGCCTACGAGCAGTACTTC. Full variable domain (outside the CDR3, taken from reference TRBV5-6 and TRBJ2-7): DAGVTQSPTHLIKTRGQQVTLRCSPKSGHDTVSWYQQALGQGPQFIFQYYEEEERQRGNFPDRFSGHQFPNYSSELNVNALLLGDSALYLCASSWSGKGAYEQYFGPGTRLTVT.

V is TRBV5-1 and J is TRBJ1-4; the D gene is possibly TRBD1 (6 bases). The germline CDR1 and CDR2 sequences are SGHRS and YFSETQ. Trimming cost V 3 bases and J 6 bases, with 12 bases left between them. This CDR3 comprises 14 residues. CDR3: CASSSNRVDEKLFF. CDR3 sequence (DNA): TGCGCCAGCAGCTCAAACAGGGTAGATGAAAAACTGTTTTTT.

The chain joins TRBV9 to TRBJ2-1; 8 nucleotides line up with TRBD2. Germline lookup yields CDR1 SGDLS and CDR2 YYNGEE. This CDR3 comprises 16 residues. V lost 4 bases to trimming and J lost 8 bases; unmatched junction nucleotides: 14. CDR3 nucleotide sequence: TGTGCCAGCAGCTTCAGAGCGGGAGCCGTAGGGGATGAGCAGTTCTTC. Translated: CASSFRAGAVGDEQFF.

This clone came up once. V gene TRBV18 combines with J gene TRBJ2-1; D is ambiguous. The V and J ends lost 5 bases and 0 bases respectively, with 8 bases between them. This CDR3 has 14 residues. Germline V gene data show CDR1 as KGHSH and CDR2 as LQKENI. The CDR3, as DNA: TGTGCCAGCTCAGGGCAGGACTCCTACAATGAGCAGTTCTTC. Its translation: CASSGQDSYNEQFF. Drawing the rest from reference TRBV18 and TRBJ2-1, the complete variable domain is NAGVMQNPRHLVRRRGQEARLRCSPMKGHSHVYWYRQLPEEGLKFMVYLQKENIIDESGMPKERFSAEFPKEGPSILRIQQVVRGDSAAYFCASSGQDSYNEQFFGPGTRLTVL.

CDR3 DNA sequence: TGTGCCAGCTCACCAACGGCAGGCAATTCACCCCTCCACTTT. Encoded protein: CASSPTAGNSPLHF. The chain has TRBV18 and TRBJ1-6; no reliable D call. Germline lookup yields CDR1 KGHSH and CDR2 LQKENI. V was shortened by 2 bases and J by 7 bases, with 9 bases between the two germline ends. The CDR3 is 14 amino acids.

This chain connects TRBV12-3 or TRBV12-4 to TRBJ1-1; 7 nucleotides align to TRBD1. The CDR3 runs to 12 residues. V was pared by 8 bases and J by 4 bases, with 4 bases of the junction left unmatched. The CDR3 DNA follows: TGTGCCAGCGCCGGGACAGTCACTGAAGCTTTCTTT. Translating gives CASAGTVTEAFF.

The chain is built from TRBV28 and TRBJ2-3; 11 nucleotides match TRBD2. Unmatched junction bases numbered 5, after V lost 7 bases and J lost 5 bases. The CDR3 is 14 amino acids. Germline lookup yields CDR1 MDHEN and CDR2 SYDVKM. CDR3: CASTLSGRGDTQYF. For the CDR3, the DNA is TGTGCCAGCACCCTTAGCGGGAGGGGAGATACGCAGTATTTT. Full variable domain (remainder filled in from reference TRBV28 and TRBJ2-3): DVKVTQSSRYLVKRTGEKVFLECVQDMDHENMFWYRQDPGLGLRLIYFSYDVKMKEKGDIPEGYSVSREKKERFSLILESASTNQTSMYLCASTLSGRGDTQYFGPGTRLTVL.